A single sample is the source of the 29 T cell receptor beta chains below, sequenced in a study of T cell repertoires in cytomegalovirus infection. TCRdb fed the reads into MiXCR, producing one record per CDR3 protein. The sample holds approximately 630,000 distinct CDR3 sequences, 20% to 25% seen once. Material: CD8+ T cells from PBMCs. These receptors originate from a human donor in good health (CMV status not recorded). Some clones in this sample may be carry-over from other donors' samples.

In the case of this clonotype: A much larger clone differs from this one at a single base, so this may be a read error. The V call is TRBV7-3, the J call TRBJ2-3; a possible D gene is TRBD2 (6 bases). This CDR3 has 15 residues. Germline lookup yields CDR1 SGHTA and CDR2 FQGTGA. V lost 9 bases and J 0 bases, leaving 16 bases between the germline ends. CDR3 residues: CARSISGTSTDTQYF. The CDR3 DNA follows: TGTGCCAGGAGCATTTCCGGGACTAGCACAGATACGCAGTATTTT.

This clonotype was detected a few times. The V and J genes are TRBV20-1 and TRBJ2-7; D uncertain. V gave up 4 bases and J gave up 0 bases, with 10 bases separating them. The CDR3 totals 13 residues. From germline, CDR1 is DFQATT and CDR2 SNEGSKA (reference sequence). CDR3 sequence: CSAKQTASYEQYF. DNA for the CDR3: TGCAGTGCTAAACAGACGGCCTCCTACGAGCAGTACTTC.

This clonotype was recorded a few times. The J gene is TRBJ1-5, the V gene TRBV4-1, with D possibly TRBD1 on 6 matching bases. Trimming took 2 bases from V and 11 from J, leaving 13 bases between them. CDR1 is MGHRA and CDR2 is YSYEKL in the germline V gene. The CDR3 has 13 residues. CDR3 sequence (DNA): TGCGCCAGCAGCCAACAAAGCGCAGGGGCCCAGCATTTT. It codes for CASSQQSAGAQHF.

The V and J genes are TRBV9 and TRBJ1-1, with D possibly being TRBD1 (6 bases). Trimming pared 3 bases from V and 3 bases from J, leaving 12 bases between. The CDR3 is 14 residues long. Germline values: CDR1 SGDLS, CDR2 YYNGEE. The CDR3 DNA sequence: TGTGCCAGCAGCGGAAACAGGGTCGACACTGAAGCTTTCTTT. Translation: CASSGNRVDTEAFF.

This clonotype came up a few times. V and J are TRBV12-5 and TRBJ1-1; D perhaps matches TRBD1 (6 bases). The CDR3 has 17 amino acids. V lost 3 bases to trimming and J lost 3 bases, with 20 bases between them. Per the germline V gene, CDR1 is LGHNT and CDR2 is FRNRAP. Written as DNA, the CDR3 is TGTGCTAGTGGTTTTTGGGGGGGCATAGGGGATGACACTGAAGCTTTCTTT. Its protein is CASGFWGGIGDDTEAFF.

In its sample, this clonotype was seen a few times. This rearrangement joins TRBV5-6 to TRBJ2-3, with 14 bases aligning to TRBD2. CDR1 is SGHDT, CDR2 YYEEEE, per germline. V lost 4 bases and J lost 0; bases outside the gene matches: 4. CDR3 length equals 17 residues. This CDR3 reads CASSAGTSGGSTDTQYF. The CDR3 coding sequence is TGTGCCAGCAGCGCAGGGACTAGCGGGGGAAGCACAGATACGCAGTATTTT.

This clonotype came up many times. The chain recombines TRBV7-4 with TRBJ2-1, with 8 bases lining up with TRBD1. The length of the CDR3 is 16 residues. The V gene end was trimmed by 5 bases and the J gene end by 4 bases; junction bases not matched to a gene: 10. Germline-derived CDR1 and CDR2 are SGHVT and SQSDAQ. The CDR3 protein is CASSPPDREAYNEQFF. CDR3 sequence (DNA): TGTGCCAGCAGCCCCCCGGACAGGGAGGCTTACAATGAGCAGTTCTTC. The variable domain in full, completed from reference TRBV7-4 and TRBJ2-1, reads GAGVSQSPRYKVAKRGRDVALRCDSISGHVTLYWYRQTLGQGSEVLTYSQSDAQRDKSGRPSGRFSAERPERSVSTLKIQRTEQGDSAVYLCASSPPDREAYNEQFFGPGTRLTVL.

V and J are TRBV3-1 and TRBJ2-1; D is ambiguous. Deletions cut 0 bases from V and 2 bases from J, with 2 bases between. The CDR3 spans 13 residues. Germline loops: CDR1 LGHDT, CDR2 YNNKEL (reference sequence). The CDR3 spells CASSQEPYNEQFF. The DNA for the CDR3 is TGTGCCAGCAGCCAAGAGCCCTACAATGAGCAGTTCTTC.

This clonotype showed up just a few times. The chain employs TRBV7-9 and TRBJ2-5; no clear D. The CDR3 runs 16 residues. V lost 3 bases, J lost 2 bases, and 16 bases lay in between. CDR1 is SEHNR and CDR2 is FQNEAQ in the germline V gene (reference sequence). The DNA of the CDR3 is TGTGCCAGCAGCTTCCCCCGAAGCGAGACACAAGAGACCCAGTACTTC. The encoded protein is CASSFPRSETQETQYF.

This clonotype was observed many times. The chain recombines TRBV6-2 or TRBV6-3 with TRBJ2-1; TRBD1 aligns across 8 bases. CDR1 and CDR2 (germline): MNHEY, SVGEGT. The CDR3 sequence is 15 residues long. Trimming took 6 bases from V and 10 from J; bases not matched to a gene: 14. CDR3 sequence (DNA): TGTGCCAGCAGCCCCCGGACAGGGACAGGAGACGAGCAGTTCTTC. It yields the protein CASSPRTGTGDEQFF.

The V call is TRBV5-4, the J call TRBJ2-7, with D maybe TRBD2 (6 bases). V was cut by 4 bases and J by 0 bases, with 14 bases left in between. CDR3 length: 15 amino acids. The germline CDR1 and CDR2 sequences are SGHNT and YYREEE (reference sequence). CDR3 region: CASSGTCGASYEQYV. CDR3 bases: TGTGCCAGCAGCGGCACGTGCGGGGCCTCCTACGAGCAGTACGTC.

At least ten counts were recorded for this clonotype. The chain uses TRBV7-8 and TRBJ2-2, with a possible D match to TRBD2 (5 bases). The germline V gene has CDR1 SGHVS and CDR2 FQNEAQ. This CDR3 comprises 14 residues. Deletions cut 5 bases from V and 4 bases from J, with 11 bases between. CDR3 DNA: TGTGCCAGCAGCCCCCGGGGATTCACCGGGGAGCTGTTTTTT. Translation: CASSPRGFTGELFF.

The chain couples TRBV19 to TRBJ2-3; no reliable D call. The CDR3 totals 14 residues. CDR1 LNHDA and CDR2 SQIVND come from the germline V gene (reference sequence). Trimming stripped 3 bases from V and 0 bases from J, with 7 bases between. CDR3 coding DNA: TGTGCCAGTAGTATGCCAGGAAGCACAGATACGCAGTATTTT. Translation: CASSMPGSTDTQYF.

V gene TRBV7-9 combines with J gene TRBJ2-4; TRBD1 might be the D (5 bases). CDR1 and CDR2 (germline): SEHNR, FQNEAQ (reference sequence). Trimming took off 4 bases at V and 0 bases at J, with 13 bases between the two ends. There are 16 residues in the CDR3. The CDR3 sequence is CASSSLDSVAKNIQYF. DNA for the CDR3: TGTGCCAGCAGCTCCCTCGACAGTGTAGCCAAAAACATTCAGTACTTC.

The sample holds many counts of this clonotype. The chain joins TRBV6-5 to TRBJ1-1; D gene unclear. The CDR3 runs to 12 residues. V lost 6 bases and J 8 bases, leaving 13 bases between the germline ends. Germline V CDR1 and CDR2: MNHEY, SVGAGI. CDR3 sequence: CASRNIGIEAFF. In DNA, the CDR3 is TGTGCCAGCAGAAATATCGGTATAGAAGCTTTCTTT.

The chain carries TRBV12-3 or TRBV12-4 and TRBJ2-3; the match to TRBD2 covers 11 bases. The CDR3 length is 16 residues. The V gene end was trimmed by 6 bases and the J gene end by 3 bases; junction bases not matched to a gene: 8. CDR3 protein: CASSRPGLAVTDTQYF. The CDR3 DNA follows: TGTGCCAGCAGCCGTCCGGGACTAGCGGTGACAGATACGCAGTATTTT.

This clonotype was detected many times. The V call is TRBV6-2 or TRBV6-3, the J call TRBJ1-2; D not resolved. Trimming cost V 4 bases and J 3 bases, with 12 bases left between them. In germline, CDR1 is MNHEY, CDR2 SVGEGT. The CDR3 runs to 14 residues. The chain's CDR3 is CASSSSADYYGYTF. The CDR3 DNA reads TGTGCCAGCAGTTCGAGTGCCGATTACTATGGCTACACCTTC.

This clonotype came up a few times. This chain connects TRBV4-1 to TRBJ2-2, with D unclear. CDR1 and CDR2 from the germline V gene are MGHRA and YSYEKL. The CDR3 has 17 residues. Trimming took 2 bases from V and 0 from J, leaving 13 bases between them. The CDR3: CASSQRPFPANTGELFF. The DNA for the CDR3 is TGCGCCAGCAGCCAAAGGCCTTTCCCGGCGAACACCGGGGAGCTGTTTTTT.

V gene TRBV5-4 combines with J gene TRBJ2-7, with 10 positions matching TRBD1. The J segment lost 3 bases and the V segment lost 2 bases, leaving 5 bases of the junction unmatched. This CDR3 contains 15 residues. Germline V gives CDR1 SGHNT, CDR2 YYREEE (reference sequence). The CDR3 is CASSFPGQGIYEQYV. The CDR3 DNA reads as TGTGCCAGCAGCTTTCCGGGACAGGGGATCTACGAGCAGTACGTC.

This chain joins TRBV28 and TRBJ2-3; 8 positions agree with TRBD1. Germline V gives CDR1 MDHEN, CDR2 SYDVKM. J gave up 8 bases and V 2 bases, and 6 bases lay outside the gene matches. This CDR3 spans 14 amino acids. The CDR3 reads CASSLQGAFSTQYF. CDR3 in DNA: TGTGCCAGCAGTTTACAGGGGGCCTTTAGTACGCAGTATTTT.

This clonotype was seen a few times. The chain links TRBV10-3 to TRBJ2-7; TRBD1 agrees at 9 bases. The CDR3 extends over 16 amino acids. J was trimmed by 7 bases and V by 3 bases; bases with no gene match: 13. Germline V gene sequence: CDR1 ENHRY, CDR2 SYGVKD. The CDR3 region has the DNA TGTGCCATCAGTGATCATTCCCGGGACAGGGTGGGAGAGCAGTACGTC. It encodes CAISDHSRDRVGEQYV.

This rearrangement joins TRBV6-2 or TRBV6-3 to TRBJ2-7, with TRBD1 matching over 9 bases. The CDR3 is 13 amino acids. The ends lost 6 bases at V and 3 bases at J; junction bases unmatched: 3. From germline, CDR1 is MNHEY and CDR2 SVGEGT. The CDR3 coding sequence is TGTGCCAGCAGCATGACAGGGGGCTACGAGCAGTACGTC. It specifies CASSMTGGYEQYV.

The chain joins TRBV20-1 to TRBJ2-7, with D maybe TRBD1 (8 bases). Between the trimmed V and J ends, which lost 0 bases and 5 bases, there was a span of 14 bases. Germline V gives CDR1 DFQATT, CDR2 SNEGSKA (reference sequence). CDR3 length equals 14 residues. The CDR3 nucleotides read TGCAGTGCTAGAGACCGGACAGGGAGGGACGAGCAGTACGTC. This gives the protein CSARDRTGRDEQYV.

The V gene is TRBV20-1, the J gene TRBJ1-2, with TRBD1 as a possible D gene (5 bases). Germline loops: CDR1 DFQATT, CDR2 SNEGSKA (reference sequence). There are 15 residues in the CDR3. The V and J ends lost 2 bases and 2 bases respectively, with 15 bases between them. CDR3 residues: CSARQGGEGNYGYTF. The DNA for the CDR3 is TGCAGTGCTAGACAGGGCGGAGAAGGGAACTATGGCTACACCTTC.

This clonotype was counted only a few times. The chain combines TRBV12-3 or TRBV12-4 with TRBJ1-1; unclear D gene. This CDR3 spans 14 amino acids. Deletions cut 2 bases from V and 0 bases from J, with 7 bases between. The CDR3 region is CASSLQDMNTEAFF. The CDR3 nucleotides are TGTGCCAGCAGTTTACAGGATATGAACACTGAAGCTTTCTTT.

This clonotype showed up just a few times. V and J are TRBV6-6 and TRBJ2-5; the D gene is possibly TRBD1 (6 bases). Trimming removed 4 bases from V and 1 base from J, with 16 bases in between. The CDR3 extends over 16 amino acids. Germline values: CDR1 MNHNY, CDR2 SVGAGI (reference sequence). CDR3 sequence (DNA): TGTGCCAGCAGTTCCCTGACAGGATCGTTCCAAGAGACCCAGTACTTC. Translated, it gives CASSSLTGSFQETQYF.

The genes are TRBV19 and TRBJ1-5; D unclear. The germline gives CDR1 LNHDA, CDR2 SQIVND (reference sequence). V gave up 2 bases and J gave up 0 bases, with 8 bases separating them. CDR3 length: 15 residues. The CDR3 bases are TGTGCCAGTAGTATAAACAGTTATAGCAATCAGCCCCAGCATTTT. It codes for CASSINSYSNQPQHF.

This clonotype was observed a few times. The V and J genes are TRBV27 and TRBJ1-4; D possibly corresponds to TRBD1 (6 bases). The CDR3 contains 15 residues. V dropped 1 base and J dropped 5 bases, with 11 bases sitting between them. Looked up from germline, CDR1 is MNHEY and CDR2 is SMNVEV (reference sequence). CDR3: CASSLYGQPNEKLFF. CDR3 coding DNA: TGTGCCAGCAGTTTATACGGACAGCCCAATGAAAAACTGTTTTTT.

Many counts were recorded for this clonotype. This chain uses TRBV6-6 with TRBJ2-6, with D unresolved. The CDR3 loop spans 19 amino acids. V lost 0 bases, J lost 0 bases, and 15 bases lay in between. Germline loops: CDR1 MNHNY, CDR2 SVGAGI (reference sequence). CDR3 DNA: TGTGCCAGCAGTTACTCAAGAGGCCTTCTCGACTCTGGGGCCAACGTCCTGACTTTC. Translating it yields CASSYSRGLLDSGANVLTF.